Below are 17 T cell receptor beta chains sequenced from a single sample in a study of blood T cell repertoires in COVID-19. Repertoires were generated with immunoSEQ multiplex PCR, while TCRdb's copy carries only in-frame clones and drops some. Of about 60,000 clones in the sample, about 90% are singletons; the top ten hold over 4%. The sequenced material came from peripheral blood. These receptors were collected from a man aged 55 to 70 with acute or convalescent COVID-19.

The chain has TRBV19 and TRBJ2-7; 7 positions match TRBD2. Germline trimming cut 4 bases from V and 2 bases from J; bases unmatched to any gene: 5. The CDR3 runs to 14 residues. CDR1 is LNHDA and CDR2 is SQIVND in the germline V gene (reference sequence). The CDR3 is CASSTLAGPYEQYF. CDR3 bases: TGTGCCAGTAGTACCTTAGCGGGCCCCTACGAGCAGTACTTC.

The rearrangement joins TRBV19 to TRBJ1-5, with D possibly being TRBD1 (6 bases). Germline V gene data show CDR1 as LNHDA and CDR2 as SQIVND (reference sequence). With 2 bases removed from V and 6 bases from J, the gap between germline ends came to 17 bases. The CDR3 covers 16 residues. DNA of the CDR3: TGTGCCAGTAGTATAAGGGGGGGGGCGCCGGCTCAGCCCCAGCATTTT. Encoded protein: CASSIRGGAPAQPQHF.

The J gene is TRBJ2-7, the V gene TRBV5-1; the match to TRBD2 covers 12 bases. Trimming took 0 bases from V and 0 from J; bases not matched to a gene: 7. Germline CDR1 and CDR2: SGHRS and YFSETQ. CDR3 size: 18 residues. The CDR3, as DNA: TGCGCCAGCAGCTTGGGACTAGCGGGAGAAGGTAGCTCCTACGAGCAGTACTTC. Protein: CASSLGLAGEGSSYEQYF.

CDR3 nucleotide sequence: TGTGCCAGCAGTTTGACAGGGGGCAATTTTTGGTACTCTGGGGCCAACGTCCTGACTTTC. Amino acid sequence: CASSLTGGNFWYSGANVLTF. J is TRBJ2-6 and V is TRBV28, with 10 bases aligning to TRBD1. The germline CDR1 and CDR2 sequences are MDHEN and SYDVKM. The CDR3 contains 20 residues. The junction had 11 bases not matched to a gene; V was cut back by 3 bases and J by 0 bases.

The genes are TRBV6-5 and TRBJ1-2; D not resolved. Per the germline V gene, CDR1 is MNHEY and CDR2 is SVGAGI. The CDR3 loop spans 15 amino acids. V lost 0 bases and J lost 4, with 12 bases in between. CDR3 sequence reads: CASSYSKAVPYGYTF. The CDR3 DNA sequence: TGTGCCAGCAGTTACTCGAAGGCGGTACCCTATGGCTACACCTTC.

The chain has TRBV18 and TRBJ1-6; TRBD1 matches at 7 bases. The trim removed 8 bases at V and 6 bases at J, leaving 4 bases unmatched. CDR1 is KGHSH and CDR2 is LQKENI in the germline V gene. This CDR3 has 13 residues. The CDR3 region is CASTGERNSPLHF. The CDR3 DNA reads TGTGCCAGCACAGGGGAGCGTAATTCACCCCTCCACTTT.

This chain connects TRBV20-1 to TRBJ1-5; 7 bases fit TRBD1. Germline V gene sequence: CDR1 DFQATT, CDR2 SNEGSKA (reference sequence). V shed 6 bases, J shed 4 bases, and the junction held 9 bases outside the gene matches. The CDR3 consists of 14 residues. The CDR3 sequence: CSASRQGANQPQHF. Written as DNA, the CDR3 is TGCAGTGCGAGTAGACAGGGTGCGAATCAGCCCCAGCATTTT.

The chain recombines TRBV7-8 with TRBJ2-7; TRBD2 matches at 12 bases. Germline V CDR1 and CDR2: SGHVS, FQNEAQ. V trimming: 2 bases; J trimming: 3 bases; junction bases outside the gene matches: 23. The CDR3 loop spans 22 amino acids. The CDR3 region is CASSLRGLAGPRLSLDIYEQYF. The CDR3 region has the DNA TGTGCCAGCAGCTTAAGAGGACTAGCGGGACCGAGACTCTCTCTCGACATCTACGAGCAGTACTTC. The whole variable domain, remainder taken from reference TRBV7-8 and TRBJ2-7, is GAGVSQSPRYKVAKRGQDVALRCDPISGHVSLFWYQQALGQGPEFLTYFQNEAQLDKSGLPSDRFFAERPEGSVSTLKIQRTQQEDSAVYLCASSLRGLAGPRLSLDIYEQYFGPGTRLTVT.

The chain recombines TRBV28 with TRBJ2-7, with 14 bases matching TRBD2. The CDR3 extends over 17 amino acids. Germline-derived CDR1 and CDR2 are MDHEN and SYDVKM. V shed 5 bases and J 6 bases; nucleotides not matched to a gene: 12. CDR3 DNA: TGTGCCAGCAGTCTACATCCCTTAGGACTAGCGGGAGGCGAGCAGTACTTC. It yields the protein CASSLHPLGLAGGEQYF.

V gene TRBV24-1 combines with J gene TRBJ2-2; D not certain. CDR1 and CDR2 (germline): KGHDR, SFDVKD. The CDR3 sequence is 15 residues long. V was shortened by 2 bases and J by 4 bases, with 10 bases between the two germline ends. This chain's CDR3 is CATSDSSLITGELFF. Written as DNA, the CDR3 is TGTGCCACCAGTGATTCGTCGTTAATCACCGGGGAGCTGTTTTTT.

The chain carries TRBV5-5 and TRBJ2-7; TRBD2 might be the D (6 bases). The CDR3 spans 12 residues. V dropped 4 bases and J dropped 2 bases, with 7 bases sitting between them. Germline V CDR1 and CDR2: SGHKS, YYEKEE (reference sequence). The CDR3 DNA reads as TGTGCCAGCAGCCGCGGGACCTACGAGCAGTACTTC. It is translated as CASSRGTYEQYF.

The chain carries TRBV4-2 and TRBJ1-3, with TRBD1 matching 9 bases. J lost 6 bases, V lost 4 bases, and 7 bases had no gene match. The CDR3 sequence is 15 residues long. CDR1 is LGHNA and CDR2 is YNFKEQ in the germline V gene. CDR3 residues: CASSPIGTGLNTIYF. CDR3 sequence (DNA): TGTGCCAGCAGCCCGATCGGGACAGGGCTAAACACCATATATTTT.

The gene calls are TRBV6-5 and TRBJ1-1; 9 bases are shared with TRBD1. The CDR3 runs 15 residues. V shed 5 bases and J 6 bases; nucleotides not matched to a gene: 10. Germline loops: CDR1 MNHEY, CDR2 SVGAGI. The CDR3 region is CASSRITGGKAEAFF. For the CDR3, the DNA is TGTGCCAGCAGTCGGATTACAGGGGGCAAGGCTGAAGCTTTCTTT.

The J gene is TRBJ1-2, the V gene TRBV27; the D gene is possibly TRBD1 (5 bases). V was pared by 6 bases and J by 3 bases, with 17 bases between. This CDR3 contains 15 residues. CDR1 MNHEY and CDR2 SMNVEV come from the germline V gene (reference sequence). CDR3: CASSRGGVGYYGYTF. CDR3 DNA sequence: TGTGCCAGCAGCCGGGGGGGAGTGGGGTACTATGGCTACACCTTC.

This clone was found once. The genes are TRBV5-1 and TRBJ2-7, with 8 bases matching TRBD2. The CDR3 is made up of 14 amino acids. Germline CDR1 reads SGHRS; CDR2 reads YFSETQ. The J segment lost 1 base and the V segment lost 0 bases, leaving 0 bases of the junction unmatched. The CDR3, as DNA: TGCGCCAGCAGCTTGGCTAGCGGGTCCTACGAGCAGTACTTC. This codes for CASSLASGSYEQYF.

This clone was found once. The chain joins TRBV24-1 to TRBJ2-3, with D maybe TRBD1 (5 bases). With 4 bases removed from V and 4 bases from J, the gap between germline ends came to 14 bases. The CDR3 has 15 amino acids. CDR1 KGHDR and CDR2 SFDVKD come from the germline V gene. For the CDR3, the DNA is TGTGCCACCAGTGAGGGGCAGGCCGTCGCAGATACGCAGTATTTT. Its translation is CATSEGQAVADTQYF.

The V call is TRBV28, the J call TRBJ1-6, with 9 bases identical to TRBD1. J was trimmed by 9 bases and V by 5 bases; bases with no gene match: 11. The length of the CDR3 is 16 residues. The germline V gene has CDR1 MDHEN and CDR2 SYDVKM. The CDR3 region is CASSTETGGRGSPLHF. The DNA of the CDR3 is TGTGCCAGCAGTACCGAGACAGGGGGAAGGGGTTCACCCCTCCACTTT.